The present entry profiles one T cell receptor (beta chain) with its context. Repertoires were generated with immunoSEQ multiplex PCR, while TCRdb's copy carries only in-frame clones and drops some. The repertoire has fewer than 650,000 clones, around 80% of them found once; the top ten carry 12%. This CDR3 contains 16 residues. J was trimmed by 1 base and V by 5 bases; bases with no gene match: 11. The source of the sample is a study of shared clonotypes between healthy human individuals. This sequence originates from a woman aged 40 to 49 in good health. Some clones in this sample may be carry-over from other donors' samples. The chain links TRBV5-3 to TRBJ2-7, with 8 bases lining up with TRBD1. TRBV5-3 is an ORF for which the function is uncertain. Sequencing was done on a sample of PBMCs. The CDR3 nucleotides are TGTGCCAGAAGATCCAGTGGGACAGGAAAATCCTACGAGCAGTACTTC. It codes for CARRSSGTGKSYEQYF.